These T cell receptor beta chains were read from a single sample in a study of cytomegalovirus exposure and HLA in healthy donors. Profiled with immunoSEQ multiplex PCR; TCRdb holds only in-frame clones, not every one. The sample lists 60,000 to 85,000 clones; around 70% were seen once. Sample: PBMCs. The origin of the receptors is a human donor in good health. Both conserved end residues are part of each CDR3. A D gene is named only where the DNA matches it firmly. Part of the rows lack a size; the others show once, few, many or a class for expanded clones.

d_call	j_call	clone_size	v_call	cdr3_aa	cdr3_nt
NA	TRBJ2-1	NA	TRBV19	CASTERTNEQFF	TGTGCCAGTACGGAGCGGACCAATGAGCAGTTCTTC
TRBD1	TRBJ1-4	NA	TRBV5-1	CASSAAPGQGGEKLFF	TGCGCCAGCAGCGCAGCGCCGGGACAGGGGGGTGAAAAACTGTTTTTT
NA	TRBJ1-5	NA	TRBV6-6	CASSLSGQFRQPQHF	TGTGCCAGCAGTTTATCTGGACAGTTTCGACAGCCCCAGCATTTT
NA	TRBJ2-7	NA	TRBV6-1	CASTYLGRSYEQYF	TGTGCCAGCACCTACCTGGGGCGGAGCTACGAGCAGTACTTC
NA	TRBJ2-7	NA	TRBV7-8	CASSPRTGGLAGGSYEQYF	TGTGCCAGCAGCCCCCGGACAGGGGGTCTAGCGGGGGGCTCCTACGAGCAGTACTTC
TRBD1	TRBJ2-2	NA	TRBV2	CASSVPVGDRGITGELFF	TGTGCCAGCAGCGTTCCCGTCGGGGACAGGGGGATCACCGGGGAGCTGTTTTTT
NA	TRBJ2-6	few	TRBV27	CASSSSGANVLTF	TGTGCCAGCAGCTCTTCGGGGGCCAACGTCCTGACTTTC
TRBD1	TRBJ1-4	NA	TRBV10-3	CAISPTGIKEKLFF	TGTGCCATCAGCCCGACAGGGATCAAGGAAAAACTGTTTTTT
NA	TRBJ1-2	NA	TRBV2	CARNSGFGYTF	TGTGCCAGAAACTCAGGGTTTGGCTACACCTTC
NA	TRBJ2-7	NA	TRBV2	CASSEDRNYEQYF	TGTGCCAGCAGTGAAGACAGAAACTACGAGCAGTACTTC
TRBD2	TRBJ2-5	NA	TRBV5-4	CASSLVLAGVETQYF	TGTGCCAGCAGCTTGGTGCTAGCGGGAGTTGAGACCCAGTACTTC
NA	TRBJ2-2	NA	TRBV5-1	CASSLAGGPNTGELFF	TGCGCCAGCAGCTTGGCCGGGGGGCCGAACACCGGGGAGCTGTTTTTT
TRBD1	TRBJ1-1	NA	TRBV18	CASSLYTGGEDTEAFF	TGTGCCAGCTCACTCTATACAGGGGGCGAGGACACTGAAGCTTTCTTT
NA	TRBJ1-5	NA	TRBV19	CASSSGKSQHF	TGTGCCAGTAGTTCGGGGAAGTCCCAGCATTTT
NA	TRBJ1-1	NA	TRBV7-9	CASSLVASEAFF	TGTGCCAGCAGCTTAGTAGCATCTGAAGCTTTCTTT
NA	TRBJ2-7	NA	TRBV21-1	CASSLLAGANHEQYF	TGTGCCAGCAGTCTCCTAGCGGGAGCTAATCACGAGCAGTACTTC
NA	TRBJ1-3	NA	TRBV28	CASSTFAGAGRNTIYF	TGTGCCAGCAGCACTTTCGCGGGCGCGGGGCGAAACACCATATATTTT
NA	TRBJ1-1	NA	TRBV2	CASRAALNTEAFF	TGTGCCAGCAGGGCCGCCCTGAACACTGAAGCTTTCTTT
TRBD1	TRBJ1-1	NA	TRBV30	CAWATGGITGTEAFF	TGTGCCTGGGCGACAGGGGGCATTACGGGCACTGAAGCTTTCTTT
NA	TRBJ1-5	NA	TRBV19	CASSVDRSGNQPQHF	TGTGCCAGTAGTGTTGACAGGAGCGGCAATCAGCCCCAGCATTTT
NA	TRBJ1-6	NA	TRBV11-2	CASSLDRINSPLHF	TGTGCCAGCAGCTTAGATAGAATCAATTCACCCCTCCACTTT
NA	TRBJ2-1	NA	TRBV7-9	CASSHWEGVNEQFF	TGTGCCAGCAGCCATTGGGAGGGGGTGAATGAGCAGTTCTTC
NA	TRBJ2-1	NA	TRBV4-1	CASSQALSSYNEQFF	TGCGCCAGCAGCCAAGCCCTGAGCTCCTACAATGAGCAGTTCTTC
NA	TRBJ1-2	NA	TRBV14	CASSPLQPTYGYTF	TGTGCCAGCAGCCCCTTACAGCCTACCTATGGCTACACCTTC
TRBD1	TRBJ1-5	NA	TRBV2	CASSDWDRGGNQPQHF	TGTGCCAGCAGTGACTGGGACAGGGGAGGCAATCAGCCCCAGCATTTT
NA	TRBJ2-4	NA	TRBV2	CASSGGVKNIQYF	TGTGCCAGCAGTGGGGGAGTCAAAAACATTCAGTACTTC